The 12 T cell receptor beta chains given below trace back to one sample, sequenced in a study of somatic mutations in cytotoxic T cells in rheumatoid arthritis. Using immunoSEQ multiplex PCR, the repertoire was profiled, and TCRdb retains in-frame clones only, with some absent. The data show about 25,000 clones, 70% to 85% seen once. The source material was CD8+ T cells sorted from blood. These receptors were collected from a woman in her late teens or twenties in good health.

This rearrangement joins TRBV4-1 to TRBJ1-2, with 7 bases that match TRBD1. CDR1 MGHRA and CDR2 YSYEKL come from the germline V gene. V gave up 0 bases and J gave up 3 bases; unmatched junction bases: 4. CDR3 size: 15 residues. CDR3 loop: CASSQDETGHYGYTF. In DNA form, the CDR3 reads TGCGCCAGCAGCCAAGATGAGACAGGGCACTATGGCTACACCTTC.

The chain employs TRBV27 and TRBJ2-2; D possibly corresponds to TRBD1 (6 bases). Germline CDR1 and CDR2: MNHEY and SMNVEV (reference sequence). The V end lost 6 bases, the J end lost 6 bases, and 17 bases lay between the germline ends. The CDR3 extends over 15 amino acids. The CDR3 loop reads CASSSTGWGAGELFF. The CDR3 coding sequence is TGTGCCAGCAGCTCCACAGGGTGGGGAGCCGGGGAGCTGTTTTTT.

This clone was found a few times. The genes are TRBV19 and TRBJ1-1, with D maybe TRBD1 (6 bases). Trimming shortened V by 7 bases and J by 1 base, and 16 bases separated the two germline ends. The CDR3 contains 15 residues. From germline, CDR1 is LNHDA and CDR2 SQIVND (reference sequence). The CDR3 DNA sequence: TGTGCCAGTATGGAGAGGGGGGCGAGGAACACTGAAGCTTTCTTT. This encodes CASMERGARNTEAFF.

This chain links TRBV9 with TRBJ1-2, with D perhaps matching TRBD1 (6 bases). The ends were cut back, 3 bases at V and 8 bases at J, with 17 bases in the middle. The germline V gene has CDR1 SGDLS and CDR2 YYNGEE. The CDR3 contains 14 residues. This chain's CDR3 is CASSGREGGYGYTF. The CDR3 DNA reads as TGTGCCAGCAGCGGCCGCGAGGGGGGATACGGCTACACCTTC. Combining the CDR3 with reference TRBV9 and TRBJ1-2 gives the whole variable domain DSGVTQTPKHLITATGQRVTLRCSPRSGDLSVYWYQQSLDQGLQFLIQYYNGEERAKGNILERFSAQQFPDLHSELNLSSLELGDSALYFCASSGREGGYGYTFGSGTRLTVV.

This CDR3 is CASSYRGNEQFF. The CDR3 coding sequence is TGCGCCAGCAGCTACAGGGGGAATGAGCAGTTCTTC. The chain employs TRBV5-1 and TRBJ2-1; TRBD1 matches at 8 bases. The CDR3 length is 12 residues. J was trimmed by 7 bases and V by 3 bases; bases with no gene match: 0. CDR1 and CDR2 from the germline V gene are SGHRS and YFSETQ.

The rearrangement joins TRBV30 to TRBJ1-1; D possibly corresponds to TRBD1 (5 bases). This CDR3 spans 13 amino acids. Trimming removed 2 bases at V and 5 bases at J, with 12 bases between. The germline gives CDR1 GTSNPN, CDR2 SVGIG (reference sequence). The CDR3 DNA sequence: TGTGCCTGGAGTACAGGCGTAGGGACTGAAGCTTTCTTT. It yields the protein CAWSTGVGTEAFF.

This clone has a handful of counts. V usage is TRBV7-3 and J usage is TRBJ2-1, with D unresolved. Germline V gene sequence: CDR1 SGHTA, CDR2 FQGTGA. Trimming pared 4 bases from V and 5 bases from J, leaving 9 bases between. The CDR3 sequence is 13 residues long. CDR3 amino acids: CASSSDGNNEQFF. In DNA, the CDR3 is TGTGCCAGCAGCTCGGACGGCAACAATGAGCAGTTCTTC.

The CDR3 region has the DNA TGTGCCACGCCTAGCGGGATTAACACCGGGGAGCTGTTTTTT. This sequence encodes CATPSGINTGELFF. The chain employs TRBV2 and TRBJ2-2, with 9 bases aligning to TRBD2. Germline CDR1 and CDR2: SNHLY and FYNNEI. The V segment lost 10 bases and the J segment 2 bases; nucleotides outside the gene matches: 5. The CDR3 spans 14 residues.

V usage is TRBV27 and J usage is TRBJ1-2; 9 positions match TRBD1. CDR1 and CDR2 from the germline V gene are MNHEY and SMNVEV (reference sequence). The CDR3 runs 12 residues. V lost 5 bases, J lost 7 bases, and 2 bases stayed unmatched. The CDR3 region is CASSTGGGGYTF. The CDR3 DNA is TGTGCCAGCAGTACAGGGGGCGGTGGCTACACCTTC.

This sequence joins TRBV7-9 and TRBJ2-7; D unclear. V gave up 2 bases and J gave up 2 bases, with 7 bases separating them. The length of the CDR3 is 13 residues. The germline gives CDR1 SEHNR, CDR2 FQNEAQ (reference sequence). For the CDR3, the DNA is TGTGCCAGCAGCTTACCCAGGACCTACGAGCAGTACTTC. Encoded protein: CASSLPRTYEQYF.

This clone was counted between two and nine times. This rearrangement joins TRBV7-9 to TRBJ2-1; 11 nucleotides agree with TRBD2. The CDR3 runs to 16 residues. Germline values: CDR1 SEHNR, CDR2 FQNEAQ (reference sequence). J gave up 2 bases and V 6 bases, and 6 bases lay outside the gene matches. CDR3 residues: CASSSTGLAAYNEQFF. The CDR3 DNA follows: TGTGCCAGCAGTTCAACGGGACTAGCGGCCTACAATGAGCAGTTCTTC.

Only one count was recorded for this clone. The chain links TRBV27 to TRBJ2-5, with 8 bases that match TRBD1. Germline CDR1 is MNHEY and CDR2 is SMNVEV (reference sequence). This CDR3 comprises 13 residues. V lost 4 bases and J lost 4; bases outside the gene matches: 2. The CDR3 region has the DNA TGTGCCAGCAGTTCAACAGGGGGAGAGACCCAGTACTTC. It translates to CASSSTGGETQYF.